The 4 T cell receptor beta chains listed next were all sequenced from one sample in a study of CXCR3-negative and CXCR3-positive naive CD8 T cells. 5' RACE that incorporated UMI labels was used to prepare the TRB cDNA libraries. TCRdb derives one entry per CDR3 protein from the 5' RACE reads, leaving out DNA. This sample's clone table lists about 62,000 distinct CDR3 sequences. Sequenced input: naive CXCR3- CD8+ T cells from blood. Stated subset: CD45RO-CCR7+CD27+CD95- naive CD8+ T cells lacking CXCR3 (TNR3-). The receptor set was obtained from a human donor in good health. Some clones in this sample may be carry-over from other donors' samples.

CDR3 sequence reads: CATSRGTGTDTQYF. V is TRBV15 and J is TRBJ2-3. The germline gives CDR1 LNHNV, CDR2 YYDKDF (reference sequence). The CDR3 spans 14 residues.

This chain uses TRBV3-1 with TRBJ1-1; TCRdb picks TRBD1, but there is no DNA to check that call. Per germline, CDR1 LGHDT and CDR2 YNNKEL (reference sequence). The CDR3 is 17 residues long. The CDR3 sequence is CASSLVGQATLNTEAFF. The full variable domain, its missing parts supplied by reference TRBV3-1 and TRBJ1-1, is DTAVSQTPKYLVTQMGNDKSIKCEQNLGHDTMYWYKQDSKKFLKIMFSYNNKELIINETVPNRFSPKSPDKAHLNLHINSLELGDSAVYFCASSLVGQATLNTEAFFGQGTRLTVV.

The V gene is TRBV10-3, the J gene TRBJ1-1; TCRdb's D gene call, TRBD1, goes unchecked for lack of DNA. The CDR3 contains 15 residues. The germline V gene encodes CDR1 ENHRY and CDR2 SYGVKD. The CDR3 region is CAISESGGRNTEAFF.

The chain's CDR3 is CASSPPTASPEAFF. The chain combines TRBV14 with TRBJ1-1. Germline-derived CDR1 and CDR2 are SGHDN and FVKESK. The CDR3 runs to 14 residues.